The 3 T cell receptor beta chains below were found in one sample sequenced in a study of spatial heterogeneity in lung cancer. One entry per CDR3 protein results from TCRdb running MiXCR on the 5' RACE reads. The repertoire holds 36,000 or so distinct CDR3 sequences, around 5.5% seen once, with 29% in the top ten. The time point denotes: sample taken at primary tumor resection. Whole RNA came from tumor, nontumor lung or frozen PBMC and was sequenced without being sorted. The sequencing used PBMCs, collected at surgery. These receptors were obtained from a female donor with early-stage non-small cell lung cancer.

Only a few counts were recorded for this clonotype. The chain joins TRBV6-1 to TRBJ1-5; D gene uncertain. Germline V gene data show CDR1 as MNHNS and CDR2 as SASEGT. This CDR3 comprises 15 residues. V was pared by 4 bases and J by 3 bases, with 13 bases between. The CDR3 sequence is CASSGEPGSNQPQHF. In DNA form, the CDR3 reads TGTGCCAGCAGTGGGGAACCGGGCTCCAATCAGCCCCAGCATTTT.

This clonotype was recorded many times. The genes are TRBV5-6 and TRBJ2-1, with no clear D. With 2 bases removed from V and 5 bases from J, the gap between germline ends came to 5 bases. CDR3 length: 12 residues. CDR1 is SGHDT and CDR2 is YYEEEE in the germline V gene. The CDR3 nucleotides read TGTGCCAGCAGCTTCACTGACAATGAGCAGTTCTTC. Encoded protein: CASSFTDNEQFF.

This clonotype was seen many times. The chain couples TRBV6-1 to TRBJ1-5; D unresolved. The CDR3 has 12 amino acids. V lost 6 bases and J 6 bases, leaving 9 bases between the germline ends. The germline CDR1 and CDR2 sequences are MNHNS and SASEGT. The DNA for the CDR3 is TGTGCCAGCAGCCCCGTAGGTCAGCCCCAGCATTTT. Encoded protein: CASSPVGQPQHF.